These T cell receptor beta chains were read from a single sample in a study of T cells after yellow fever vaccination. TCRdb redid the calling of the 5' RACE reads with MiXCR, one entry per CDR3 protein. Here the sample spans about 150,000 distinct CDR3 sequences, approximately 6.6% being singletons. The sequencing used CD4+ T cells sorted from PBMCs, collected 10 days after the yellow fever booster vaccination. These receptors came from a man under 40 who received the YFV17D yellow fever vaccine. Each CDR3 is given with its conserved first and last residue. A D gene is named only where the DNA matches it firmly. Clone size is given for some rows only: seen once, a few or many times, or a class if the clone is expanded.

j_call,v_call,clone_size,d_call,cdr3_nt,cdr3_aa
TRBJ2-2,TRBV7-2,many,-,TGTGCCAGCAGCTTAAATTGGGACACCGGGGAGCTGTTTTTT,CASSLNWDTGELFF
TRBJ1-2,TRBV25-1,few,-,TGTGCCAGCAAAGGAGGGGTCTATGGCTACACCTTC,CASKGGVYGYTF
TRBJ2-1,TRBV5-1,many,-,TGCGCCAGCAGTCCCGCGGGGCCCCCTAGCTCCTACAATGAGCAGTTCTTC,CASSPAGPPSSYNEQFF
TRBJ2-3,TRBV5-1,-,-,TGCGCCAGCAGCTTGAGATCGGCAGATACGCAGTATTTT,CASSLRSADTQYF
TRBJ1-4,TRBV5-1,many,-,TGCGCCAGCAGGGGGACGGGCCTTAATGAAAAACTGTTTTTT,CASRGTGLNEKLFF
TRBJ1-5,TRBV28,many,-,TGTGCCAGCAGTTCATCCCTTGGGCGAAGCGGAGGGGTTCAGCCCCAGCATTTT,CASSSSLGRSGGVQPQHF
TRBJ2-3,TRBV7-2,many,-,TGTGCCAGCAGCTTAGACGCGGTACCGCCAGATACGCAGTATTTT,CASSLDAVPPDTQYF
TRBJ2-4,TRBV5-1,many,-,TGCGCCAGCAGCTTGACAGGGATAGCCAAAAACATTCAGTACTTC,CASSLTGIAKNIQYF
TRBJ2-6,TRBV20-1,many,-,TGCAGTGCTAAGGGACTCCAGGGAGTCGGGGCCAACGTCCTGACTTTC,CSAKGLQGVGANVLTF
TRBJ2-5,TRBV3-1,-,-,TGTGCCAGCAGCTCGCAATCCGGAGGGGAGACCCAGTACTTC,CASSSQSGGETQYF
TRBJ2-5,TRBV7-2,many,-,TGTGCCAGCAGCGACCCCGGAGGGACAGTTGAGACCCAGTACTTC,CASSDPGGTVETQYF
TRBJ2-2,TRBV20-1,few,-,TGCAGTGCTCCGAAAGTGAGGACCGGGGAGCTGTTTTTT,CSAPKVRTGELFF
TRBJ2-2,TRBV20-1,many,-,TGCAGTGCTAGTGACGGTCCCGGGGAGCTGTTTTTT,CSASDGPGELFF
TRBJ2-2,TRBV12-3/TRBV12-4,many,-,TGTGCCACGAAGGGGGTGCCGAACACCGGGGAGCTGTTTTTT,CATKGVPNTGELFF
TRBJ2-1,TRBV10-3,-,TRBD2,TGTGCCATCAGTGAGTCGATACGGGTGGTAGCGGGAGCCGATGAGCAGTTCTTC,CAISESIRVVAGADEQFF
TRBJ2-1,TRBV18,many,-,TGTGCCAGCTCACGGGAAATGAGCTCCTACAATGAGCAGTTCTTC,CASSREMSSYNEQFF
TRBJ2-1,TRBV5-4,-,TRBD2,TGTGCCAGCAGCTCAAACCCTGGGACTAGCGGGAGGTTCGGTGAGCAGTTCTTC,CASSSNPGTSGRFGEQFF
TRBJ2-1,TRBV7-2,few,-,TGTGCCAGCAGGGCATGGGGAGGTGAGCAGTTCTTC,CASRAWGGEQFF
TRBJ1-2,TRBV7-2,-,-,TGTGCCAGCAGATCAACAGGCTACTATGGCTACACCTTC,CASRSTGYYGYTF
TRBJ2-2,TRBV29-1,-,TRBD2,TGCAGCGCTGAGGCGCTAGCGGGGGCGAACACCGGGGAGCTGTTTTTT,CSAEALAGANTGELFF
TRBJ2-1,TRBV5-1,few,-,TGCGCCAGCAGCTTGTGGGGAGATGAGCAGTTCTTC,CASSLWGDEQFF
TRBJ2-5,TRBV5-1,many,TRBD1,TGCGCCAGCAGCTTGGGACAGGGGGAGACCCAGTACTTC,CASSLGQGETQYF
TRBJ2-7,TRBV29-1,many,-,TGCAGCGTGAGGGTTACCTACGAGCAGTACTTC,CSVRVTYEQYF
TRBJ2-7,TRBV5-1,many,TRBD2,TGCGCCAGCAGCCTGGTCGGGACTAGCGGCTACGAGCAGTACTTC,CASSLVGTSGYEQYF
TRBJ2-4,TRBV15,many,-,TGTGCCACCAGCAGAGACAGGGGGGTCGCAAACATTCAGTACTTC,CATSRDRGVANIQYF
TRBJ2-1,TRBV11-1,few,-,TGTGCCAGCAGCTTGGGGTCTTCGGGCGTGGGAGGCTCCGACTCCAATGAGCAGTTCTTC,CASSLGSSGVGGSDSNEQFF
TRBJ1-1,TRBV5-1,many,-,TGCGCCAGCAGCTTGGCCGGACCGAGTGAAGCTTTCTTT,CASSLAGPSEAFF
TRBJ2-3,TRBV29-1,many,-,TGCAGCGTTGAACAAGACACAGATACGCAGTATTTT,CSVEQDTDTQYF
TRBJ2-2,TRBV5-4,-,TRBD1,TGTGCCAGCAGCTTGCGGGGACAGGGAAGGACACTAGGCACCGGGGAGCTGTTTTTT,CASSLRGQGRTLGTGELFF
TRBJ2-2,TRBV7-9,few,-,TGTGCCAGCAGCCCAGGACACCTGAACACCGGGGAGCTGTTTTTT,CASSPGHLNTGELFF
TRBJ1-1,TRBV7-2,few,-,TGTGCCAGCAGCTTTCGTAGAATGAACACTGAAGCTTTCTTT,CASSFRRMNTEAFF